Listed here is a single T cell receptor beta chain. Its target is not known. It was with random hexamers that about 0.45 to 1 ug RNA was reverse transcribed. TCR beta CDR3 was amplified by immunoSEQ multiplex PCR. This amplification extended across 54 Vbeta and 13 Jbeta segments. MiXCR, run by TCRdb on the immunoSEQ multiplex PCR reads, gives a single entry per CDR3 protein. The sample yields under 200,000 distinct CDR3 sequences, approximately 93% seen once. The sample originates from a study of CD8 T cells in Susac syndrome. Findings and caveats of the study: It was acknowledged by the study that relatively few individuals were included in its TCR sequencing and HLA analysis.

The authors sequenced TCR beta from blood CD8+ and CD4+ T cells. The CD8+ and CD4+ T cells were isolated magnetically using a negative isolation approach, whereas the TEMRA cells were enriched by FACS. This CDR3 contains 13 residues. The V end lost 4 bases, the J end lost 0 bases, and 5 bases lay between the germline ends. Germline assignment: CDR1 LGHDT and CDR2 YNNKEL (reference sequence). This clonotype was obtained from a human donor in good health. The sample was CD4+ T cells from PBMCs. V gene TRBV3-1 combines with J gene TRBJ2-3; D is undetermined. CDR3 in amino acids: CASSRASTDTQYF. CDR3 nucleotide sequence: TGTGCCAGCAGCCGAGCTAGCACAGATACGCAGTATTTT.